One TCR beta chain is described in this entry. Its antigen is unidentified. CDR1 and CDR2 (germline): SGHNT, YENEEA. This CDR3 is 14 amino acids long. The V gene lost 5 bases and the J gene lost 8 bases, with 17 bases spanning the gap. The PCR contained 60 Vbeta and 13 Jbeta primers. Generated by immunoSEQ multiplex PCR, the TCRdb table keeps only in-frame clones and is missing some. In the table there are roughly 67,000 clones, about four fifths of which are singletons. This entry is derived from a study of cytomegalovirus exposure and HLA in healthy donors. For the study at large: Falling in the Caucasian-associated ancestry cluster were 65% to 90% of about 400 genotyped donors.

Study outcomes and limitations: The study reported that TCR beta sequences accurately predicted HLA-A and HLA-B alleles in most subjects.

The sample comprised PBMCs. The sequence came from a woman aged 25 to 45 in good health and CMV-seronegative. V usage is TRBV11-3 and J usage is TRBJ2-3, with D tentatively TRBD2 (5 bases). The CDR3 loop reads CASSPGGRGTTQYF. The CDR3 DNA reads as TGTGCCAGCAGCCCTGGAGGACGTGGAACTACGCAGTATTTT.